The clone carrying this TCR beta chain appeared many times. Antigen unknown. Trimming cost V 2 bases and J 3 bases, with 11 bases left between them. The CDR3 length is 14 residues. Per germline, CDR1 SGHRS and CDR2 YFSETQ. This specimen comes from a study of T cell repertoires in cytomegalovirus infection. Study context: Researchers turned to recently identified HLA-C-restricted CMV epitopes as well as well-studied HLA-B-restricted ones.

TCRdb independently ran MiXCR on the reads; one entry per CDR3 protein. The table shows approximately 910,000 distinct CDR3 sequences, with roughly 30% occurring only once. The clonotype comes from a human donor in good health (CMV status not recorded). Some clones in this sample may be carry-over from other donors' samples. Sequenced here: cultured CD8+ T cells from PBMCs, sampled from culture after CMV antigen stimulation. The rearrangement uses TRBV5-1 and TRBJ2-5, with D unclear. Here the CDR3 reads CASSLNKGKETQYF. The CDR3 bases are TGCGCCAGCAGCTTAAACAAAGGGAAAGAGACCCAGTACTTC.